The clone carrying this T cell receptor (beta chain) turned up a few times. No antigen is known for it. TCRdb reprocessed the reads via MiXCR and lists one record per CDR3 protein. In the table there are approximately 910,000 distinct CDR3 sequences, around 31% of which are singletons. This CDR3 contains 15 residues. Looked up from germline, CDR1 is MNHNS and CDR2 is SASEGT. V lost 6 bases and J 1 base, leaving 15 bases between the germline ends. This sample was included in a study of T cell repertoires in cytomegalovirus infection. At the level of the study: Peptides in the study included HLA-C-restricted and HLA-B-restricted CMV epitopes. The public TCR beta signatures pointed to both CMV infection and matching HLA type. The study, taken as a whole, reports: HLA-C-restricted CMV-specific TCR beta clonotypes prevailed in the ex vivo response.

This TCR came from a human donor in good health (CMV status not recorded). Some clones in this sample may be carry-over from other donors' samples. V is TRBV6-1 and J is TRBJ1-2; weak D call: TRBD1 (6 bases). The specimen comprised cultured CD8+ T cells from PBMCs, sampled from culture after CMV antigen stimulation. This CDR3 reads CASRATGQFNYGYTF. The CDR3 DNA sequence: TGTGCCAGCAGGGCCACAGGACAGTTTAACTATGGCTACACCTTC.